This T cell receptor beta chain appears in the sequencing data of a study of cytomegalovirus exposure and HLA in healthy donors. Notes on the study in general: Cytomegalovirus association was listed for 150 or so TCR beta chains. Later on, an analysis found that several of the most significant clusters appeared to be linked to common viral pathogens, which included parvovirus B19. Among the sequence variants, a highly shared cluster was likely an artifact of sequencing.

In germline, CDR1 is SGHDT, CDR2 YYEEEE. V lost 0 bases and J lost 5; bases outside the gene matches: 5. The length of the CDR3 is 15 residues. This clone was seen repeatedly, ten times or more. As yet, its antigen is unknown. Use of 60 Vbeta and 13 Jbeta primers characterized the PCR. Profiled with immunoSEQ multiplex PCR; TCRdb holds only in-frame clones, not every one. The data show approximately 120,000 clones, with around 70% seen just once and under 6.5% held by the top ten. The chain couples TRBV5-6 to TRBJ2-5, with 9 bases aligning to TRBD2. The receptor was isolated from a woman in her 70s in good health and CMV-seropositive. Sequenced: PBMCs. The CDR3 DNA follows: TGTGCCAGCAGCTTGGAGGCGGGGGGGCTTGAGACCCAGTACTTC. Translated, it gives CASSLEAGGLETQYF.